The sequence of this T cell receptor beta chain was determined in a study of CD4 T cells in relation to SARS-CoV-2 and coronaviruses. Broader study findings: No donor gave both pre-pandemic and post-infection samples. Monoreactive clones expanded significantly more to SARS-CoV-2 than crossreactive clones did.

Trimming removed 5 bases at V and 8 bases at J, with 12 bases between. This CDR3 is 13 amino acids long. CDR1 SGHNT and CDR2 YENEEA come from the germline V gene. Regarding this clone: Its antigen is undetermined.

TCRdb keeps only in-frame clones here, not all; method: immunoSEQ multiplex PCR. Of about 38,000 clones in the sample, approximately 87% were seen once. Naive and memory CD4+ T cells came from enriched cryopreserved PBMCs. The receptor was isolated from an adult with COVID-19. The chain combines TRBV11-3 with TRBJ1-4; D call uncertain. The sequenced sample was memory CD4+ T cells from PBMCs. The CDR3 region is CASSPRPREKLFF. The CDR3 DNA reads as TGTGCCAGCAGCCCTAGACCGAGGGAAAAACTGTTTTTT.